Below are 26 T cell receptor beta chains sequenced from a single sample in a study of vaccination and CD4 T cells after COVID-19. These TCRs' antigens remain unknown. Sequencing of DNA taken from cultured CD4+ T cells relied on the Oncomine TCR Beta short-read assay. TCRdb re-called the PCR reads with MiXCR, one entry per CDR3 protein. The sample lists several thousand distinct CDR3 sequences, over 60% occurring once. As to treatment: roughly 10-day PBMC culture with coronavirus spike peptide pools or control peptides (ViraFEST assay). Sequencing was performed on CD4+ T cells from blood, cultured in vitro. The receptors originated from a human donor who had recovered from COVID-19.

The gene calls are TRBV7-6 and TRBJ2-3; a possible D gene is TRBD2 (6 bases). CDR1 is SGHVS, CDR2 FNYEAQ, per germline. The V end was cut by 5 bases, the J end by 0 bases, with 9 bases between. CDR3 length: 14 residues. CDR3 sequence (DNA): TGTGCCAGCAGCCGACTAGAGAGCACAGATACGCAGTATTTT. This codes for CASSRLESTDTQYF.

In DNA form, the CDR3 reads TGTGCCAGCACCCCCGGGGGGACCTACAATGAGCAGTTCTTC. It is translated as CASTPGGTYNEQFF. V gene TRBV6-2 or TRBV6-3 combines with J gene TRBJ2-1, with 7 nucleotides matching TRBD2. After removal of 7 bases from V and 2 bases from J, the junction contained 5 bases not matched to a gene. Germline V gene sequence: CDR1 MNHEY, CDR2 SVGEGT. The CDR3 runs 14 residues.

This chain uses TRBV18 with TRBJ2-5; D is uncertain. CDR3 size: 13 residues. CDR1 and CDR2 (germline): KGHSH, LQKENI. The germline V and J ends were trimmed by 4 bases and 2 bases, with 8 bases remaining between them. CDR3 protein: CASSLRLQETQYF. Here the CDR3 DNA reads TGTGCCAGCTCACTGCGCTTACAAGAGACCCAGTACTTC. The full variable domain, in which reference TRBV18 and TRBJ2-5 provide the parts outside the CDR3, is NAGVMQNPRHLVRRRGQEARLRCSPMKGHSHVYWYRQLPEEGLKFMVYLQKENIIDESGMPKERFSAEFPKEGPSILRIQQVVRGDSAAYFCASSLRLQETQYFGPGTRLLVL.

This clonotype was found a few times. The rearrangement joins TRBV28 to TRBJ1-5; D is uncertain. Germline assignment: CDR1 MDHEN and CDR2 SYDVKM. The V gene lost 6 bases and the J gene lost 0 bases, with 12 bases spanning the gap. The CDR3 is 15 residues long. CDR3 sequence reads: CASSLDPFSNQPQHF. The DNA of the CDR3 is TGTGCCAGCAGCCTAGACCCCTTTAGCAATCAGCCCCAGCATTTT.

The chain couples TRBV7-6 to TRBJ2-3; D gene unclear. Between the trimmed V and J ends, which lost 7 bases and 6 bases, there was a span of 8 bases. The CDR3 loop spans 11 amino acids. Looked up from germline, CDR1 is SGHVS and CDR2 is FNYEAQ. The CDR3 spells CASTPGDTQYF. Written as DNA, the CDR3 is TGTGCCAGCACCCCTGGGGATACGCAGTATTTT.

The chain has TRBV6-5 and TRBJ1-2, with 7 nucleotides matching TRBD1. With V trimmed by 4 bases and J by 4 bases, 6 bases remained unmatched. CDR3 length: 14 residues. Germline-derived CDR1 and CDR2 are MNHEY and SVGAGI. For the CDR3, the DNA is TGTGCCAGCAGTTTTCGACAGGGAAGCTATGGCTACACCTTC. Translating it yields CASSFRQGSYGYTF.

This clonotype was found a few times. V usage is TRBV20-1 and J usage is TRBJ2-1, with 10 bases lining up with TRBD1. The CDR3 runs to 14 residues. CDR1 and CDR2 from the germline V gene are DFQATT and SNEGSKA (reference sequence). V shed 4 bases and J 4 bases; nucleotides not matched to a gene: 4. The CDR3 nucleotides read TGCAGTGCTACCCTGGGACAGGGGTACAATGAGCAGTTCTTC. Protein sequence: CSATLGQGYNEQFF.

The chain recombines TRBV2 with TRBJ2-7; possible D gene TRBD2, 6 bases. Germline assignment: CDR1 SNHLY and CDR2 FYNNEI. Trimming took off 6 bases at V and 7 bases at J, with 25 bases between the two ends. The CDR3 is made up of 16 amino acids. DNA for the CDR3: TGTGCCAGCAGACGAACATACCGGGGGTTGAGCCCTGAGCAGTACTTC. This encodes CASRRTYRGLSPEQYF. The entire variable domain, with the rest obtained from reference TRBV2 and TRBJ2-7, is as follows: EPEVTQTPSHQVTQMGQEVILRCVPISNHLYFYWYRQILGQKVEFLVSFYNNEISEKSEIFDDQFSVERPDGSNFTLKIRSTKLEDSAMYFCASRRTYRGLSPEQYFGPGTRLTVT.

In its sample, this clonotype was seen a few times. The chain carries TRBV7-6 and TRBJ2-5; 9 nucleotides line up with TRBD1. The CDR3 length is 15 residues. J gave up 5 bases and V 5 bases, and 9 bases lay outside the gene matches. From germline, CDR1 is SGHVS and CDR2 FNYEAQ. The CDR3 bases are TGTGCCAGCAGCCTTGACAGGGGGTCAGGGGAGACCCAGTACTTC. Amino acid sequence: CASSLDRGSGETQYF.

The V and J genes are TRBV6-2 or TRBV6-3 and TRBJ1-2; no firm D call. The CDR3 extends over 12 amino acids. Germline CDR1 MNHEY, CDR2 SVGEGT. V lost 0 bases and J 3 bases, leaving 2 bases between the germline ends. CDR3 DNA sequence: TGTGCCAGCAGTTACTCGGACTATGGCTACACCTTC. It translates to CASSYSDYGYTF.

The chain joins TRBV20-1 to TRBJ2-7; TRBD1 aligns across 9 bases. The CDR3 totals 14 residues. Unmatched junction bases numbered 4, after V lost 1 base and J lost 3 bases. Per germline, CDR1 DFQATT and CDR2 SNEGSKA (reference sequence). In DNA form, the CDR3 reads TGCAGTGCTAGAGTTGGGACAGGGAGCTACGAGCAGTACTTC. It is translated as CSARVGTGSYEQYF.

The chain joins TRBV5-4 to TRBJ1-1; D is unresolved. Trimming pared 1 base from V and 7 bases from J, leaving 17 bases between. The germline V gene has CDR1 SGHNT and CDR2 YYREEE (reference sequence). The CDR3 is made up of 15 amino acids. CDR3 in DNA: TGTGCCAGCAGCTTGATCGGGCAGAGCAAGGGTGAAGCTTTCTTT. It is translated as CASSLIGQSKGEAFF.

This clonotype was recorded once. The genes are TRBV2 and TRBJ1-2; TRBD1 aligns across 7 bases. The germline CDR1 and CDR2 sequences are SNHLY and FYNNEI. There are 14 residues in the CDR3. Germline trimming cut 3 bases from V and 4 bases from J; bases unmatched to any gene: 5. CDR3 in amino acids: CASSDLGQIYGYTF. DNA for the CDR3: TGTGCCAGCAGTGATCTGGGACAGATCTATGGCTACACCTTC.

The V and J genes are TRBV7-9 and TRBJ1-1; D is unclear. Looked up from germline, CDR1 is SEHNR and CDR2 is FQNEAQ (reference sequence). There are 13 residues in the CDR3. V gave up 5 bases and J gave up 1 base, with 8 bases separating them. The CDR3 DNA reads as TGTGCCAGCAGCCGGGAGGGGAACACTGAAGCTTTCTTT. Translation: CASSREGNTEAFF. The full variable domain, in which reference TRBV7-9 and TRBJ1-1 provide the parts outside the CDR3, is DTGVSQNPRHKITKRGQNVTFRCDPISEHNRLYWYRQTLGQGPEFLTYFQNEAQLEKSRLLSDRFSAERPKGSFSTLEIQRTEQGDSAMYLCASSREGNTEAFFGQGTRLTVV.

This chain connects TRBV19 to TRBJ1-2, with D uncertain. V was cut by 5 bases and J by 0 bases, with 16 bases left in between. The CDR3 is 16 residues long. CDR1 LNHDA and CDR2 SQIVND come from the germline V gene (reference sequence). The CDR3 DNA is TGTGCCAGTAGTTTGCGAACGACCCGGGCTAACTATGGCTACACCTTC. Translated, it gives CASSLRTTRANYGYTF.

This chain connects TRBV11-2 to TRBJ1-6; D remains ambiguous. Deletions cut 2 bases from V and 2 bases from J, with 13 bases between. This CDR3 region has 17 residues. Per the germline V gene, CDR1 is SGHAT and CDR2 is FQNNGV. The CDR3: CASSLTPRLTYNSPLHF. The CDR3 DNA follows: TGTGCCAGCAGCTTAACCCCTCGTCTAACCTATAATTCACCCCTCCACTTT.

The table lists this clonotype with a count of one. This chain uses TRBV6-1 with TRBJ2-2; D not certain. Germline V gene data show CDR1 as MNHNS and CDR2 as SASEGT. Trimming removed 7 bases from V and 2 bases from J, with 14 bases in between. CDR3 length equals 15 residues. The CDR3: CASTRQPDNTGELFF. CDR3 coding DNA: TGTGCCAGCACCCGGCAGCCGGATAACACCGGGGAGCTGTTTTTT.

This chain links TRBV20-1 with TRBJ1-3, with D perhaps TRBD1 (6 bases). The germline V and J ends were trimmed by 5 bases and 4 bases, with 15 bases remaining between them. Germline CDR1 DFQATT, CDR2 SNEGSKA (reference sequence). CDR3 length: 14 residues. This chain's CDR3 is CSARAGGAGNTIYF. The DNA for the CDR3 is TGCAGTGCTCGTGCGGGGGGCGCGGGAAACACCATATATTTT.

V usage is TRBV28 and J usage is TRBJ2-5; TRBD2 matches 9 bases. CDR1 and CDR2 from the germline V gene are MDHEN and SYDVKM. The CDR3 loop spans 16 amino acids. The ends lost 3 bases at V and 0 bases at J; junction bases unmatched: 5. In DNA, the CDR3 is TGTGCCAGCAGTTTCGGCGCGGGAGGGTACCAAGAGACCCAGTACTTC. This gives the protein CASSFGAGGYQETQYF.

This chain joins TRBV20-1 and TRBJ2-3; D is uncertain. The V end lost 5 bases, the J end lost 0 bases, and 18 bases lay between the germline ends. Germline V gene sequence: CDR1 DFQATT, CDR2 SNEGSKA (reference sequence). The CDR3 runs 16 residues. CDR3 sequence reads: CSAVRWAVHSTDTQYF. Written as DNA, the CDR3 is TGCAGTGCTGTGAGATGGGCCGTACATAGCACAGATACGCAGTATTTT.

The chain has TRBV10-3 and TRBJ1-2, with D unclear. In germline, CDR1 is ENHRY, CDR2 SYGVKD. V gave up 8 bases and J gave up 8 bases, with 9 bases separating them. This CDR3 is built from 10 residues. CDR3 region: CAIFGEGYTF. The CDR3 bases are TGTGCCATCTTCGGGGAGGGCTACACCTTC.

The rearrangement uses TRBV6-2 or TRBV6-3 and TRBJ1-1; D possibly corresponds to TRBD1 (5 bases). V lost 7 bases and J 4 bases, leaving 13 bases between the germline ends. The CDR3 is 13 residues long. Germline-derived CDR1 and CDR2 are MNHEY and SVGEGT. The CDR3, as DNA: TGTGCCAGCACGCCGCCGAGGGGCACTGAAGCTTTCTTT. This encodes CASTPPRGTEAFF.

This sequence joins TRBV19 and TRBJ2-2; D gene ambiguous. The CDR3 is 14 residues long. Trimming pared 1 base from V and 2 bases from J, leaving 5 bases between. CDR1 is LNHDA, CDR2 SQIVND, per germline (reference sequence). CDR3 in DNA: TGTGCCAGTAGTATAGCGACCAACACCGGGGAGCTGTTTTTT. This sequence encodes CASSIATNTGELFF.

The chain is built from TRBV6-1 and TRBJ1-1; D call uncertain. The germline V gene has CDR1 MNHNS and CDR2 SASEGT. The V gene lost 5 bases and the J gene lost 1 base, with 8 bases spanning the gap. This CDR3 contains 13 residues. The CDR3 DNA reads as TGTGCCAGCAGTCAAGTTGGGAACACTGAAGCTTTCTTT. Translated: CASSQVGNTEAFF.

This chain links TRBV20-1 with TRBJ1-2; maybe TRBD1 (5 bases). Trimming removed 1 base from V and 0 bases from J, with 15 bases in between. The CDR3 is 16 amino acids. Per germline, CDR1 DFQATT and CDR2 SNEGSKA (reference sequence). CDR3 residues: CSARGTGVLANYGYTF. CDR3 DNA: TGCAGTGCTAGAGGAACAGGAGTCCTAGCTAACTATGGCTACACCTTC.

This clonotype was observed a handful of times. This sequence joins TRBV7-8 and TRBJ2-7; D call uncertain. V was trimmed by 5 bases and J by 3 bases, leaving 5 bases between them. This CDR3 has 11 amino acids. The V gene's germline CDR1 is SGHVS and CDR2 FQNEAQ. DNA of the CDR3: TGTGCCAGCAGCCAAGACTACGAGCAGTACTTC. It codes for CASSQDYEQYF.